The rows below give T cell receptor beta chains drawn from one sample of a study of vaccination effects on CD4 cells after COVID-19. Assay used: immunoSEQ multiplex PCR; TCRdb lists only in-frame clones, some missing. Of about 21,000 clones in the sample, over 60% were seen once. Their antigens are not known. Specimen: CD4+ T cells from PBMCs cultured with HCoV-NL63 spike peptides, collected before COVID-19 vaccination. Every receptor here comes from a human donor who received a COVID-19 vaccine. CDR3s include the opening cysteine and the closing phenylalanine or tryptophan. The D gene is left open where the match is weak. Rows give clone size only sometimes, using once, few, many, or a class for an expanded clone.

>-|15|TRBV6-7|TRBJ1-6|-
TGTGCCAGCAGTTACTCGCCCCAACAGAATTCACCCCTCCACTTT
CASSYSPQQNSPLHF
>TRBD1|16|TRBV28|TRBJ1-2|-
TGTGCCAGCAGTTCGGGACAGTTCTTCCTTAACTATGGCTACACCTTC
CASSSGQFFLNYGYTF
>-|13|TRBV12-3/TRBV12-4|TRBJ1-5|-
TGTGCCAGCAGTCAAGTTAGCAATCAGCCCCAGCATTTT
CASSQVSNQPQHF
>-|15|TRBV27|TRBJ1-1|few
TGTGCCAGCAGTTTATCCCTGGGGGGGGTCACTGAAGCTTTCTTT
CASSLSLGGVTEAFF
>-|14|TRBV7-2|TRBJ1-4|few
TGTGCCAGCAGCTTAGGAGGGGCGGGAGAAAAACTGTTTTTT
CASSLGGAGEKLFF
>-|13|TRBV5-5|TRBJ2-1|-
TGTGCCAGCAGCTTGGCTAGGACCAATGAGCAGTTCTTC
CASSLARTNEQFF
>TRBD1|13|TRBV4-3|TRBJ1-5|-
TGCGCCAGCAGCCAGACAGGGGGTCAGCCCCAGCATTTT
CASSQTGGQPQHF
>TRBD1|15|TRBV25-1|TRBJ2-3|-
TGTGCCAGCAGTTACTTGGACAGGGGTGCAGATACGCAGTATTTT
CASSYLDRGADTQYF
>TRBD1|15|TRBV5-8|TRBJ2-2|-
TGTGCCAGCAGCCGACAGGGGTTAGACACCGGGGAGCTGTTTTTT
CASSRQGLDTGELFF
>TRBD2|15|TRBV9|TRBJ2-1|-
TGTGCCAGCAGCGCCCTAGCGGGATGGGCCAATGAGCAGTTCTTC
CASSALAGWANEQFF
>-|16|TRBV3-1/TRBV3-2|TRBJ1-5|-
TGTGCCAGCAGCGCCCGGGACCGGGGCATAAATCAGCCCCAGCATTTT
CASSARDRGINQPQHF
>-|14|TRBV18|TRBJ1-1|many
TGTGCCAGCTCACCTGTACACCAGAACACTGAAGCTTTCTTT
CASSPVHQNTEAFF
>TRBD1|19|TRBV19|TRBJ1-2|-
TGTGCCAGTAGTCCAGTGCCGAAGATAGGGACAGACCCTAACTATGGCTACACCTTC
CASSPVPKIGTDPNYGYTF
>-|14|TRBV4-2|TRBJ1-4|-
TGTGCCAGCAGCCAAGGGGGGGTTTGGGAAAAACTGTTTTTT
CASSQGGVWEKLFF
>-|16|TRBV7-2|TRBJ1-3|-
TGTGCCAGCAGCCAGCTTGGGGCGAGCTCTGGAAACACCATATATTTT
CASSQLGASSGNTIYF
>-|13|TRBV14|TRBJ2-7|-
TGTGCCAGCAGCCAATACAGAGGTGGCGAGCAGTACTTC
CASSQYRGGEQYF
>-|17|TRBV3-1/TRBV3-2|TRBJ2-2|few
TGTGCCAGCACCCGAGGGCAGGGACGGATGAGCACCGGGGAGCTGTTTTTT
CASTRGQGRMSTGELFF
>TRBD2|14|TRBV19|TRBJ2-2|-
TGTGCCAGTAGTATGGCTAGCGGGAGCGGGGAGCTGTTTTTT
CASSMASGSGELFF
>-|14|TRBV10-3|TRBJ1-1|large
TGTGCCATCAGTGACAGGGATTCACACACTGAAGCTTTCTTT
CAISDRDSHTEAFF
>-|15|TRBV7-9|TRBJ2-7|few
TGTGCCAGCAGCTTAAATCCTAGCCCATCCTACGAGCAGTACTTC
CASSLNPSPSYEQYF
>TRBD2|15|TRBV4-1|TRBJ2-5|few
TGCGCCAGCAGCCAAGCGGTAGCGGGCGGAGAGACCCAGTACTTC
CASSQAVAGGETQYF
>-|14|TRBV5-1|TRBJ2-7|-
TGCGCCAGCAGCGGAAGACAGGGACTGGGTGAGCAGTACTTC
CASSGRQGLGEQYF
>-|18|TRBV28|TRBJ2-6|-
TGTGCCAGCAGTTCGCCCATCCACTTCACTACTGGGGCCAACGTCCTGACTTTC
CASSSPIHFTTGANVLTF
>-|13|TRBV15|TRBJ1-2|-
TGTGCCACCAGCAGTGCCTCCGGGAGCGGCTACACCTTC
CATSSASGSGYTF
>-|13|TRBV18|TRBJ1-3|-
TGTGCCACCCAAGAGGGCCCTGGAAACACCATATATTTT
CATQEGPGNTIYF
>-|16|TRBV9|TRBJ1-3|-
TGTGCCAGCAGCGTAGATACGGGGGGCACTGGAAACACCATATATTTT
CASSVDTGGTGNTIYF
>TRBD1|14|TRBV2|TRBJ1-1|-
TGTGCCAGCCCAGTAAACAGGGGGCCTACTGAAGCTTTCTTT
CASPVNRGPTEAFF
>-|15|TRBV5-4|TRBJ2-7|-
TGTGCCAGCAGTGCAGTCAGCGGCAGAACCTACGAGCAGTACTTC
CASSAVSGRTYEQYF
>-|15|TRBV7-2|TRBJ2-3|-
TGTGCCAGCAGCCTCAAACCGAGCCGCACAGATACGCAGTATTTT
CASSLKPSRTDTQYF
>-|13|TRBV18|TRBJ2-7|-
TGTGCCAGCTCACCAGGGTTATCCTACGAGCAGTACTTC
CASSPGLSYEQYF
>-|11|TRBV11-2|TRBJ1-2|-
TGTGCCAGCAGCTTAAACTATGGCTACACCTTC
CASSLNYGYTF
>-|14|TRBV6-5|TRBJ1-2|-
TGTGCCAGCAGTTACTCGAGTCGGTCCTATGGCTACACCTTC
CASSYSSRSYGYTF
>-|15|TRBV2|TRBJ1-4|few
TGTGCCAGCAGGGCAGGGTCTGCAACTAATGAAAAACTGTTTTTT
CASRAGSATNEKLFF
>-|14|TRBV19|TRBJ1-5|-
TGTGCCAGTAGTATGCAGGGTAGCAATCAGCCCCAGCATTTT
CASSMQGSNQPQHF
>-|18|TRBV4-1|TRBJ2-1|few
TGCGCCAGCAGCCAAGGCCACCGACTAGGGAGCTCCTACAATGAGCAGTTCTTC
CASSQGHRLGSSYNEQFF
>-|14|TRBV29-1|TRBJ2-1|-
TGCAGCGTCCCCCTAGGCCCGACGACCTATGAGCAGTTCTTC
CSVPLGPTTYEQFF
>TRBD2|14|TRBV28|TRBJ2-1|few
TGTGCCAGCGGGGCTAGCGGGGGTGGGAATGAGCAGTTCTTC
CASGASGGGNEQFF
>-|15|TRBV11-2|TRBJ2-1|-
TGTGCCAGCAGCCGATTGCAGGGAGTCAACAATGAGCAGTTCTTC
CASSRLQGVNNEQFF
>-|15|TRBV4-3|TRBJ2-6|-
TGCGCCAGCAGCTCTGACAGCTCTGGGGCCAACGTCCTGACTTTC
CASSSDSSGANVLTF
>-|13|TRBV7-9|TRBJ1-6|few
TGTGCCAGCAGCCCCTTGGCGGATTCACCCCTCCACTTT
CASSPLADSPLHF
>-|15|TRBV19|TRBJ2-5|-
TGTGCCAGTAGTATAGGGGCCGGAGACCAAGAGACCCAGTACTTC
CASSIGAGDQETQYF
>-|13|TRBV7-2|TRBJ2-1|-
TGTGCCAGCAGCCGAGACTTGCCCCATGAGCAGTTCTTC
CASSRDLPHEQFF